These 21 T cell receptor beta chains share one sample of origin, sequenced in a study of blood T cell repertoires in COVID-19. TCRdb's copy holds only in-frame clones and misses some; the assay was immunoSEQ multiplex PCR. In the table there are about 260,000 clones, around nine tenths of which are singletons. Specimen: peripheral blood. All receptors derive from a woman aged 55-70 years with COVID-19, enrolled during active disease.

This clone showed up just a few times. The chain recombines TRBV15 with TRBJ2-2, with D maybe TRBD1 (6 bases). The V and J ends lost 5 bases and 3 bases respectively, with 13 bases between them. This CDR3 has 15 residues. Germline CDR1 reads LNHNV; CDR2 reads YYDKDF (reference sequence). The CDR3 sequence is CATSPLDRYTGELFF. CDR3 sequence (DNA): TGTGCCACCAGCCCCCTAGACAGGTACACCGGGGAGCTGTTTTTT.

J is TRBJ1-6 and V is TRBV6-5, with 8 bases lining up with TRBD1. This CDR3 region has 13 residues. Germline CDR1 and CDR2: MNHEY and SVGAGI. The V and J ends lost 6 bases and 8 bases, in that order; junction bases with no gene match: 3. Here the CDR3 DNA reads TGTGCCAGCAGGGGGACAGGTGATTCACCCCTCCACTTT. The encoded protein is CASRGTGDSPLHF.

This clone was counted once. CDR3 loop: CASRDYNTDTQYF. DNA for the CDR3: TGTGCCAGCAGGGACTATAACACAGATACGCAGTATTTT. The rearrangement links TRBV27 to TRBJ2-3; weak D call: TRBD2 (6 bases). The CDR3 extends over 13 amino acids. Trimming cost V 6 bases and J 2 bases, with 9 bases left between them. Germline V lookup: CDR1 MNHEY, CDR2 SMNVEV (reference sequence).

This clone was recorded once. V gene TRBV30 combines with J gene TRBJ1-5; 7 positions agree with TRBD1. Germline-derived CDR1 and CDR2 are GTSNPN and SVGIG (reference sequence). The V gene end was trimmed by 7 bases and the J gene end by 3 bases; junction bases not matched to a gene: 6. The CDR3 extends over 13 amino acids. The CDR3 DNA reads as TGTGCCTTCAACACAGGGGACAATCAGCCCCAGCATTTT. Its translation: CAFNTGDNQPQHF. The variable domain in full, completed from reference TRBV30 and TRBJ1-5, reads SQTIHQWPATLVQPVGSPLSLECTVEGTSNPNLYWYRQAAGRGLQLLFYSVGIGQISSEVPQNLSASRPQDRQFILSSKKLLLSDSGFYLCAFNTGDNQPQHFGDGTRLSIL.

The chain joins TRBV14 to TRBJ1-2; tentative D call: TRBD1 (6 bases). The length of the CDR3 is 14 residues. V was pared by 4 bases and J by 4 bases, with 13 bases between. Per germline, CDR1 SGHDN and CDR2 FVKESK. In nucleotides, the CDR3 is TGTGCCAGCAGCCTAGGACAGCCTGTCTATGGCTACACCTTC. Translating it yields CASSLGQPVYGYTF.

The CDR3 here is CASGGGPGGQPQHF. The DNA for the CDR3 is TGTGCCAGCGGGGGGGGACCCGGAGGTCAGCCCCAGCATTTT. V gene TRBV6-5 combines with J gene TRBJ1-5, with a weak D call TRBD1 (5 bases). Between the trimmed V and J ends, which lost 8 bases and 6 bases, there was a span of 17 bases. The CDR3 is 14 amino acids. Germline V gene data show CDR1 as MNHEY and CDR2 as SVGAGI.

In nucleotides, the CDR3 is TGTGCCAGCAGCCTGGGGCCGCGGGGGAGCGGGCCCCTAAGCTCCTACAATGAGCAGTTCTTC. Translation: CASSLGPRGSGPLSSYNEQFF. The chain uses TRBV7-7 and TRBJ2-1; 7 bases agree with TRBD2. Per the germline V gene, CDR1 is SSHAT and CDR2 is FNYEAQ (reference sequence). The CDR3 extends over 21 amino acids. With V trimmed by 5 bases and J by 0 bases, 22 bases remained unmatched. The variable domain in full, completed from reference TRBV7-7 and TRBJ2-1, reads GAGVSQSPRYKVTKRGQDVTLRCDPISSHATLYWYQQALGQGPEFLTYFNYEAQPDKSGLPSDRFSAERPEGSISTLTIQRTEQRDSAMYRCASSLGPRGSGPLSSYNEQFFGPGTRLTVL.

V gene TRBV7-3 combines with J gene TRBJ2-7; maybe TRBD2 (6 bases). Germline lookup yields CDR1 SGHTA and CDR2 FQGTGA. V lost 0 bases to trimming and J lost 3 bases, with 6 bases between them. CDR3 length equals 13 residues. This CDR3 reads CASSLTDYYEQYF. In DNA form, the CDR3 reads TGTGCCAGCAGCTTAACGGACTACTACGAGCAGTACTTC.

V is TRBV25-1 and J is TRBJ2-3; TRBD2 agrees at 8 bases. The CDR3 spans 15 residues. Trimming removed 2 bases from V and 4 bases from J; junction bases left unmatched: 5. CDR1 and CDR2 from the germline V gene are MGHDK and SYGVNS. For the CDR3, the DNA is TGTGCCAGCAGTGAAATCGCGGGAGGCGCAGATACGCAGTATTTT. It yields the protein CASSEIAGGADTQYF.

This chain connects TRBV4-2 to TRBJ2-2; 7 bases are shared with TRBD2. V was clipped by 4 bases and J by 4 bases; unmatched bases: 15. Germline CDR1 and CDR2: LGHNA and YNFKEQ. The CDR3 sequence is 18 residues long. The CDR3 region has the DNA TGTGCCAGCAGCCCAACCAAGCGCGGGGGTAGGCGCACCGGGGAGCTGTTTTTT. This encodes CASSPTKRGGRRTGELFF.

The genes are TRBV29-1 and TRBJ2-1; TRBD2 matches 14 bases. The germline CDR1 and CDR2 sequences are SQVTM and ANQGSEA. The V and J ends lost 6 bases and 7 bases, in that order; junction bases with no gene match: 8. The CDR3 sequence is 15 residues long. CDR3 loop: CSVVTSGRDGNEQFF. The CDR3 region has the DNA TGCAGCGTCGTGACTAGCGGGAGGGATGGGAATGAGCAGTTCTTC.

This chain connects TRBV30 to TRBJ2-1; 7 bases match TRBD2. From germline, CDR1 is GTSNPN and CDR2 SVGIG (reference sequence). The CDR3 length is 13 residues. Trimming took 4 bases from V and 7 from J; bases not matched to a gene: 7. CDR3: CAWTSGFRNEQFF. The CDR3 DNA sequence: TGTGCCTGGACTAGCGGCTTTCGGAATGAGCAGTTCTTC.

The rearrangement joins TRBV5-5 to TRBJ2-7; 13 bases line up with TRBD2. Germline assignment: CDR1 SGHKS and CDR2 YYEKEE (reference sequence). The CDR3 is 15 amino acids. After removal of 5 bases from V and 4 bases from J, the junction contained 6 bases not matched to a gene. The CDR3 nucleotides are TGTGCCAGCAGATTAACTAGCGGGAGGGCGTACGAGCAGTACTTC. This sequence encodes CASRLTSGRAYEQYF.

The chain is built from TRBV5-1 and TRBJ1-3; D unclear. The V gene lost 3 bases and the J gene lost 0 bases, with 7 bases spanning the gap. In germline, CDR1 is SGHRS, CDR2 YFSETQ. The CDR3 totals 14 residues. In DNA, the CDR3 is TGCGCCAGCAGCTCTACTTCCTCTGGAAACACCATATATTTT. Translation: CASSSTSSGNTIYF.

V and J are TRBV30 and TRBJ1-4; D remains unclear. Looked up from germline, CDR1 is GTSNPN and CDR2 is SVGIG (reference sequence). Between the trimmed V and J ends, which lost 0 bases and 1 base, there was a span of 9 bases. The CDR3 sequence is 15 residues long. The CDR3 protein is CAWSVLGRTNEKLFF. In nucleotides, the CDR3 is TGTGCCTGGAGTGTACTGGGGAGAACTAATGAAAAACTGTTTTTT.

The chain recombines TRBV6-5 with TRBJ2-7; unclear D gene. The ends were cut back, 3 bases at V and 3 bases at J, with 9 bases in the middle. CDR1 is MNHEY, CDR2 SVGAGI, per germline. CDR3 length: 13 residues. This CDR3 reads CASSYNRFYEQYF. The CDR3 DNA reads TGTGCCAGCAGTTATAACAGATTCTACGAGCAGTACTTC.

The chain combines TRBV28 with TRBJ1-2; TRBD1 matches 7 bases. After removal of 9 bases from V and 7 bases from J, the junction contained 8 bases not matched to a gene. Per the germline V gene, CDR1 is MDHEN and CDR2 is SYDVKM. The CDR3 sequence is 12 residues long. CDR3 in amino acids: CASGDRVRGYTF. The CDR3 DNA reads as TGTGCCAGTGGGGACAGAGTACGTGGCTACACCTTC.

This clone has a single count. The chain has TRBV19 and TRBJ1-2, with 8 bases fitting TRBD1. CDR3 length equals 15 residues. Germline values: CDR1 LNHDA, CDR2 SQIVND (reference sequence). V lost 4 bases, J lost 8 bases, and 12 bases stayed unmatched. DNA for the CDR3: TGTGCCAGTAGTAGGCAAAGGACAGGGCGAAACGGCTACACCTTC. This translates into CASSRQRTGRNGYTF.

The genes are TRBV1 and TRBJ2-7; the D call TRBD2 from the table was never checked on the DNA. TRBV1 is shown as a pseudogene. This CDR3 is built from 19 residues. CDR3 sequence reads: CTSSHPGPQLAGGFYEQYF. In DNA form, the CDR3 reads TGCACCAGCAGCCACCCGGGGCCACAACTAGCGGGAGGTTTCTACGAGCAGTACTTC.

V usage is TRBV7-8 and J usage is TRBJ2-5, with a possible D match to TRBD2 (6 bases). The V end was cut by 10 bases, the J end by 2 bases, with 17 bases between. This CDR3 spans 14 amino acids. Germline V gene sequence: CDR1 SGHVS, CDR2 FQNEAQ. The CDR3 region has the DNA TGTGCCAATCAGAGGTTAGCGGCTCAAGAGACCCAGTACTTC. Residues: CANQRLAAQETQYF.

The chain joins TRBV5-6 to TRBJ2-1, with TRBD2 identical over 14 bases. Germline V gene lookup returns CDR1 SGHDT and CDR2 YYEEEE. Losses at the gene ends were 4 bases for V and 10 bases for J; bases not matched to a gene: 4. CDR3 length equals 14 residues. CDR3 nucleotide sequence: TGTGCCAGCAGCCGACGACTAGCGGGAGGGGAGCAGTTCTTC. Protein: CASSRRLAGGEQFF.